Below are 25 T cell receptor beta chains sequenced from a single sample in a study of blood T cell repertoires in COVID-19. Assay: immunoSEQ multiplex PCR; the TCRdb copy retains only in-frame clones and omits some. The sample has around 220,000 clones, roughly nine tenths seen once. Sequenced sample: peripheral blood. These receptors were collected from a woman between 45 and 65 years old with COVID-19, enrolled during active disease.

The chain links TRBV11-3 to TRBJ1-2; D might be TRBD1 (5 bases). CDR3 size: 13 residues. Trimming took off 5 bases at V and 5 bases at J, with 12 bases between the two ends. CDR1 SGHNT and CDR2 YENEEA come from the germline V gene. The CDR3 sequence is CASSRGGKYGYTF. The CDR3 DNA sequence: TGTGCCAGCAGCCGGGGGGGAAAGTATGGCTACACCTTC.

The V and J genes are TRBV27 and TRBJ1-4, with a weak D call TRBD1 (5 bases). This CDR3 region has 15 residues. Deletions cut 5 bases from V and 7 bases from J, with 17 bases between. From germline, CDR1 is MNHEY and CDR2 SMNVEV (reference sequence). CDR3 sequence reads: CASSPSRGEGEKLFF. CDR3 bases: TGTGCCAGCAGTCCGTCCCGAGGGGAGGGTGAAAAACTGTTTTTT.

The chain has TRBV7-8 and TRBJ2-3; D not certain. The CDR3 sequence is 16 residues long. Germline CDR1 SGHVS, CDR2 FQNEAQ. V lost 0 bases and J 0 bases, leaving 10 bases between the germline ends. CDR3 region: CASSLALLTSTDTQYF. In nucleotides, the CDR3 is TGTGCCAGCAGCTTAGCGCTCCTGACTAGCACAGATACGCAGTATTTT. Full variable domain (remainder filled in from reference TRBV7-8 and TRBJ2-3): GAGVSQSPRYKVAKRGQDVALRCDPISGHVSLFWYQQALGQGPEFLTYFQNEAQLDKSGLPSDRFFAERPEGSVSTLKIQRTQQEDSAVYLCASSLALLTSTDTQYFGPGTRLTVL.

This sequence joins TRBV28 and TRBJ1-3, with D unclear. The germline V and J ends were trimmed by 2 bases and 4 bases, with 9 bases remaining between them. Germline CDR1 is MDHEN and CDR2 is SYDVKM. The CDR3 spans 14 residues. For the CDR3, the DNA is TGTGCCAGCAGTTTACAGACTACGGGAAACACCATATATTTT. It translates to CASSLQTTGNTIYF.

Comment on this clone: The junction departs from the called germline gene at one end, perhaps through a read error. V gene TRBV7-2 combines with J gene TRBJ2-3; TRBD1 matches 8 bases. Germline loops: CDR1 SGHTA, CDR2 FQGNSA. This CDR3 comprises 15 residues. The CDR3, as DNA: TGTGCCAGCAGCTGGCCTGGGACAGGCACAAATACGCAGTATTTT. Amino acids: CASSWPGTGTNTQYF.

This clone was counted only a few times. V usage is TRBV19 and J usage is TRBJ1-2; 9 bases match TRBD1. Looked up from germline, CDR1 is LNHDA and CDR2 is SQIVND (reference sequence). Germline trimming cut 7 bases from V and 5 bases from J; bases unmatched to any gene: 5. This CDR3 has 13 residues. CDR3 sequence (DNA): TGTGCCAGTATGAGGACAGGGGCATATGGCTACACCTTC. It yields the protein CASMRTGAYGYTF.

The chain combines TRBV4-1 with TRBJ2-7; 8 bases align to TRBD1. Germline V lookup: CDR1 MGHRA, CDR2 YSYEKL. Trimming removed 1 base from V and 3 bases from J; junction bases left unmatched: 11. CDR3 length: 17 amino acids. The chain's CDR3 is CASSQGLTGGSYYEQYF. The DNA of the CDR3 is TGCGCCAGCAGCCAAGGCCTAACAGGGGGGAGCTACTACGAGCAGTACTTC.

About this clone: Within the sample, other DNA sequences also encode this same CDR3. The CDR3 nucleotides are TGCAGCGTTGGACAGGGACGGGGTGGCTACACCTTC. This translates into CSVGQGRGGYTF. This chain connects TRBV29-1 to TRBJ1-2, with 7 bases that match TRBD1. CDR1 SQVTM and CDR2 ANQGSEA come from the germline V gene. The trim removed 4 bases at V and 7 bases at J, leaving 6 bases unmatched. The CDR3 contains 12 residues.

This clone was counted only a few times. Written as DNA, the CDR3 is TGTGCCAGTAGACGAATGGGACTAGCGGGCTCCTACGAGCAGTACTTC. Translation: CASRRMGLAGSYEQYF. This rearrangement joins TRBV19 to TRBJ2-7, with TRBD2 matching 12 bases. In germline, CDR1 is LNHDA, CDR2 SQIVND (reference sequence). This CDR3 is built from 16 residues. V shed 6 bases and J 0 bases; nucleotides not matched to a gene: 6.

V is TRBV18 and J is TRBJ2-1; TRBD2 might be the D (6 bases). V lost 6 bases and J 3 bases, leaving 18 bases between the germline ends. The CDR3 loop spans 16 amino acids. The germline V gene encodes CDR1 KGHSH and CDR2 LQKENI. The CDR3 DNA is TGTGCCAGCTCCTCGGACCGGGACTTCTACTACAATGAGCAGTTCTTC. Its translation: CASSSDRDFYYNEQFF.

The rearrangement uses TRBV30 and TRBJ1-2, with a possible D match to TRBD1 (5 bases). The CDR3 length is 12 residues. The V and J ends lost 0 bases and 3 bases respectively, with 5 bases between them. CDR1 is GTSNPN and CDR2 is SVGIG in the germline V gene (reference sequence). CDR3 protein: CAWSVQDYGYTF. The CDR3 coding sequence is TGTGCCTGGAGTGTACAGGACTATGGCTACACCTTC. The variable domain in full, with the rest retrieved from reference TRBV30 and TRBJ1-2, is SQTIHQWPATLVQPVGSPLSLECTVEGTSNPNLYWYRQAAGRGLQLLFYSVGIGQISSEVPQNLSASRPQDRQFILSSKKLLLSDSGFYLCAWSVQDYGYTFGSGTRLTVV.

This clone was counted a few times. The rearrangement joins TRBV2 to TRBJ2-2; D may be TRBD1 (6 bases). Germline lookup yields CDR1 SNHLY and CDR2 FYNNEI. CDR3 length: 17 residues. Trimming removed 4 bases at V and 5 bases at J, with 20 bases between. CDR3 sequence (DNA): TGTGCCAGCAGTGGACGAGAGGGGGTGTTCGGGACCGGGGAGCTGTTTTTT. Protein product: CASSGREGVFGTGELFF.

This clone was seen many times. The chain uses TRBV7-9 and TRBJ1-2; D gene ambiguous. The V gene lost 0 bases and the J gene lost 5 bases, with 7 bases spanning the gap. There are 13 residues in the CDR3. Germline values: CDR1 SEHNR, CDR2 FQNEAQ (reference sequence). The CDR3 DNA reads TGTGCCAGCAGCTTAGCGCTAGCTTATGGCTACACCTTC. Protein product: CASSLALAYGYTF.

This clone was seen once. The chain uses TRBV21-1 and TRBJ1-1; the DNA was not compared with TRBD1, the D call given in the table. TRBV21-1 has pseudogene status. The CDR3 runs 20 residues. The DNA for the CDR3 is TGTGCCAGCAGCAAAGTTGTCCCTCAACCCTTAAGTACAGAGAACACTGAAGCTTTCTTT. Protein sequence: CASSKVVPQPLSTENTEAFF.

The V gene is TRBV27, the J gene TRBJ1-6; D unresolved. The germline gives CDR1 MNHEY, CDR2 SMNVEV (reference sequence). The CDR3 loop spans 16 amino acids. With 3 bases removed from V and 1 base from J, the gap between germline ends came to 10 bases. CDR3 protein: CASSLTKRSYNSPLHF. The CDR3 bases are TGTGCCAGCAGTTTGACAAAACGGTCCTATAATTCACCCCTCCACTTT.

This rearrangement joins TRBV3-1 (or the pseudogene TRBV3-2) to TRBJ2-7, with D possibly matching TRBD1 (6 bases). This CDR3 is built from 14 residues. Germline assignment: CDR1 LGHDT and CDR2 YNNKEL (reference sequence). Trimming pared 4 bases from V and 2 bases from J, leaving 12 bases between. The CDR3 DNA is TGTGCCAGCAGCCCTCTGAACAGGGCCTACGAGCAGTACTTC. Its translation: CASSPLNRAYEQYF.

This clone occurred once. J is TRBJ2-1 and V is TRBV28; no clear D gene. CDR1 is MDHEN and CDR2 is SYDVKM in the germline V gene. V was shortened by 2 bases and J by 4 bases, with 15 bases between the two germline ends. CDR3 size: 16 residues. CDR3: CASSLSLVIAYNEQFF. As DNA, the CDR3 is TGTGCCAGCAGTTTAAGCCTAGTTATCGCTTACAATGAGCAGTTCTTC. Full variable domain (rest looked up from reference TRBV28 and TRBJ2-1): DVKVTQSSRYLVKRTGEKVFLECVQDMDHENMFWYRQDPGLGLRLIYFSYDVKMKEKGDIPEGYSVSREKKERFSLILESASTNQTSMYLCASSLSLVIAYNEQFFGPGTRLTVL.

The J gene is TRBJ2-7, the V gene TRBV19; TRBD2 is a possible D gene (6 bases). V shed 8 bases and J shed 6 bases, with 20 bases lying between them. The CDR3 is made up of 14 amino acids. CDR1 LNHDA and CDR2 SQIVND come from the germline V gene (reference sequence). In DNA form, the CDR3 reads TGTGCCAGTTCGCCGGGGGATTTAGTCGGCGAGCAGTACTTC. Its protein is CASSPGDLVGEQYF.

This clone appeared once. The V gene is TRBV5-3, the J gene TRBJ2-7, with a weak D call TRBD1 (5 bases). TRBV5-3 is flagged as an ORF with uncertain function. This CDR3 comprises 16 residues. V shed 4 bases and J shed 5 bases, with 22 bases lying between them. CDR3 sequence reads: CARSQPQDSIFDEQYV. Here the CDR3 DNA reads TGTGCCAGAAGCCAACCACAGGATAGCATATTTGACGAGCAGTACGTC.

V usage is TRBV9 and J usage is TRBJ2-7; D may be TRBD1 (6 bases). The CDR3 has 15 residues. The germline CDR1 and CDR2 sequences are SGDLS and YYNGEE. V was clipped by 4 bases and J by 2 bases, with 16 bases between them. CDR3 loop: CASSPRTGQTYEQYF. The CDR3 DNA reads as TGTGCCAGCAGCCCCCGAACAGGGCAGACCTACGAGCAGTACTTC.

The chain carries TRBV5-6 and TRBJ2-7; D uncertain. Germline loops: CDR1 SGHDT, CDR2 YYEEEE. Trimming took 1 base from V and 2 from J, leaving 7 bases between them. The CDR3 is made up of 13 amino acids. The CDR3 DNA is TGTGCCAGCAGCTTGTGGTCGGCCTACGAGCAGTACGTC. It encodes CASSLWSAYEQYV.

This clone was seen just once. The chain recombines TRBV3-1 (or the pseudogene TRBV3-2) with TRBJ2-3; D may be TRBD1 (5 bases). Germline CDR1 and CDR2: LGHDT and YNNKEL (reference sequence). Between the trimmed V and J ends, which lost 3 bases and 6 bases, there was a span of 28 bases. The CDR3 totals 19 residues. The CDR3 region has the DNA TGTGCCAGCAGCCAGCCACTTAAGCAGGGTATTTGGAAAGTGGATACGCAGTATTTT. This sequence encodes CASSQPLKQGIWKVDTQYF.

The chain employs TRBV6-5 and TRBJ1-2; no firm D call. This CDR3 is 12 amino acids long. Germline loops: CDR1 MNHEY, CDR2 SVGAGI. Trimming stripped 6 bases from V and 5 bases from J, with 10 bases between. In DNA form, the CDR3 reads TGTGCCAGCAGGCAGCGAGGGTATGGCTACACCTTC. It yields the protein CASRQRGYGYTF.

This chain connects TRBV19 to TRBJ2-4; D might be TRBD1 (6 bases). With 3 bases removed from V and 1 base from J, the gap between germline ends came to 16 bases. The germline gives CDR1 LNHDA, CDR2 SQIVND (reference sequence). This CDR3 has 17 residues. This CDR3 reads CASSITGKILAKNIQYF. CDR3 DNA sequence: TGTGCCAGTAGTATTACAGGGAAGATATTGGCCAAAAACATTCAGTACTTC. Filled out from reference TRBV19 and TRBJ2-4, the complete variable domain reads DGGITQSPKYLFRKEGQNVTLSCEQNLNHDAMYWYRQDPGQGLRLIYYSQIVNDFQKGDIAEGYSVSREKKESFPLTVTSAQKNPTAFYLCASSITGKILAKNIQYFGAGTRLSVL.

The chain is built from TRBV19 and TRBJ1-2; D gene unclear. Germline CDR1 reads LNHDA; CDR2 reads SQIVND (reference sequence). This CDR3 has 16 residues. V lost 5 bases and J lost 6, with 22 bases in between. CDR3 sequence reads: CASSVYVEYPGDGYTF. In DNA form, the CDR3 reads TGTGCCAGTAGTGTCTACGTTGAGTACCCCGGGGATGGCTACACCTTC.